These 21 T cell receptor beta chains were sequenced from one sample in a study of T-cell memory formation after mild COVID-19. MiXCR, run by TCRdb on the 5' RACE reads, gives a single entry per CDR3 protein. The table includes just over 60,000 distinct CDR3 sequences, about 10% detected once. The sequencing input was PBMCs or a T cell subset sorted from them (not recorded which). The receptors come from a man between 18 and 29 years old who had mild COVID-19 (a few samples of this study predate the infection). Cell type and time point are not known.

CDR3 amino acids: CASSVSPDVGTEAFF. Here the CDR3 DNA reads TGTGCCAGCAGCGTTTCTCCGGATGTCGGCACTGAAGCTTTCTTT. The genes are TRBV9 and TRBJ1-1; no firm D call. The V gene lost 2 bases and the J gene lost 4 bases, with 15 bases spanning the gap. There are 15 residues in the CDR3. Germline V CDR1 and CDR2: SGDLS, YYNGEE.

This clonotype has a count of ten or more. The J gene is TRBJ1-1, the V gene TRBV7-2, with TRBD1 identical over 7 bases. The germline V gene has CDR1 SGHTA and CDR2 FQGNSA. J lost 4 bases, V lost 5 bases, and 7 bases had no gene match. The CDR3 contains 14 residues. The CDR3 protein is CASSTLTGLTEAFF. DNA of the CDR3: TGTGCCAGCAGCACATTGACAGGGCTCACTGAAGCTTTCTTT.

This clonotype was seen repeatedly, ten times or more. The V and J genes are TRBV12-3 or TRBV12-4 and TRBJ2-1; D uncertain. V was cut by 3 bases and J by 13 bases, with 13 bases left in between. The CDR3 has 12 amino acids. CDR3 region: CASSFVGGGQFF. CDR3 DNA: TGTGCCAGCAGTTTTGTGGGCGGTGGCCAGTTCTTC.

The genes are TRBV9 and TRBJ1-4; no definite D call. The CDR3 contains 15 residues. Trimming took 4 bases from V and 8 from J, leaving 18 bases between them. Germline V gene lookup returns CDR1 SGDLS and CDR2 YYNGEE. This CDR3 reads CASSPPGEEGEKLFF. CDR3 in DNA: TGTGCCAGCAGCCCGCCCGGGGAGGAAGGAGAAAAACTGTTTTTT.

This clonotype was detected only a few times. This CDR3 reads CASSSGQGGSNQPQHF. The CDR3 DNA reads as TGTGCCAGCAGTTCCGGACAGGGAGGTAGCAATCAGCCCCAGCATTTT. This rearrangement joins TRBV6-2 or TRBV6-3 to TRBJ1-5; 8 positions match TRBD1. V shed 4 bases, J shed 0 bases, and the junction held 5 bases outside the gene matches. Germline CDR1 and CDR2: MNHEY and SVGEGT. The CDR3 consists of 16 residues.

This clonotype was detected only a few times. V and J are TRBV6-6 and TRBJ1-2; possible D gene TRBD1, 5 bases. Trimming removed 11 bases at V and 4 bases at J, with 17 bases between. Germline V gene sequence: CDR1 MNHNY, CDR2 SVGAGI (reference sequence). CDR3 length equals 13 residues. In DNA form, the CDR3 reads TGTGCCGCTTCGACGGATGGGGGCTATGGCTACACCTTC. Its protein is CAASTDGGYGYTF.

This clonotype showed up just a few times. V usage is TRBV7-9 and J usage is TRBJ2-3; 11 bases line up with TRBD2. Trimming removed 3 bases from V and 4 bases from J; junction bases left unmatched: 6. The CDR3 runs 16 residues. Germline values: CDR1 SEHNR, CDR2 FQNEAQ (reference sequence). For the CDR3, the DNA is TGTGCCAGCAGCTTCTATAGCGGGGGGGCCGCAGATACGCAGTATTTT. As protein: CASSFYSGGAADTQYF.

This clonotype was observed many times. This CDR3 is CASSLVWRIYTDTQYF. The CDR3 DNA reads as TGTGCCAGCAGCTTAGTCTGGCGGATATACACAGATACGCAGTATTTT. The J gene is TRBJ2-3, the V gene TRBV7-2; D not certain. CDR3 size: 16 residues. Germline CDR1 SGHTA, CDR2 FQGNSA. The V gene lost 1 base and the J gene lost 2 bases, with 13 bases spanning the gap.

This chain connects TRBV14 to TRBJ2-7, with D possibly matching TRBD1 (5 bases). Deletions cut 2 bases from V and 3 bases from J, with 11 bases between. The CDR3 sequence is 14 residues long. Per the germline V gene, CDR1 is SGHDN and CDR2 is FVKESK. CDR3 DNA: TGTGCCAGCAGCCAAATAACAGGCCGCTACGAGCAGTACGTC. Translated, it gives CASSQITGRYEQYV.

The sample holds a few counts of this clonotype. This rearrangement joins TRBV5-1 to TRBJ2-3; TRBD2 matches at 11 bases. With 0 bases clipped from V and 2 bases from J, the junction kept 11 bases outside the gene matches. There are 19 residues in the CDR3. CDR1 SGHRS and CDR2 YFSETQ come from the germline V gene. CDR3 coding DNA: TGCGCCAGCAGCTTGGAGGTACAGGCGGGACTAGCGGACACAGATACGCAGTATTTT. Its translation is CASSLEVQAGLADTDTQYF.

This clonotype was counted only a few times. The CDR3, as DNA: TGCGCCAGCAGCTCCATGCTAGCGGGGGGGATAGGAGATACGCAGTATTTT. It translates to CASSSMLAGGIGDTQYF. The chain is built from TRBV5-1 and TRBJ2-3; TRBD2 agrees at 12 bases. This CDR3 spans 17 amino acids. Trimming at V came to 3 bases and at J to 5 bases, leaving 10 bases not matched to a gene. The V gene's germline CDR1 is SGHRS and CDR2 YFSETQ.

This clonotype was observed a few times. This sequence joins TRBV5-1 and TRBJ2-4, with TRBD1 identical over 9 bases. The CDR3 consists of 14 residues. After removal of 4 bases from V and 6 bases from J, the junction contained 5 bases not matched to a gene. Germline V CDR1 and CDR2: SGHRS, YFSETQ. The CDR3 sequence: CASSPWTGANIQYF. The DNA for the CDR3 is TGCGCCAGCAGCCCGTGGACAGGGGCAAACATTCAGTACTTC.

This clonotype was seen only a few times. The chain employs TRBV5-5 and TRBJ2-1; D is uncertain. CDR1 SGHKS and CDR2 YYEKEE come from the germline V gene (reference sequence). Trimming removed 2 bases from V and 9 bases from J, with 9 bases in between. CDR3 length: 12 amino acids. The CDR3 protein is CASSLLNGEQFF. As DNA, the CDR3 is TGTGCCAGCAGCTTATTAAACGGTGAGCAGTTCTTC.

This chain connects TRBV7-2 to TRBJ1-6; D is unresolved. Germline-derived CDR1 and CDR2 are SGHTA and FQGNSA. This CDR3 comprises 16 residues. V lost 5 bases to trimming and J lost 2 bases, with 13 bases between them. This CDR3 reads CASSPRRRAYNSPLHF. The CDR3 DNA reads as TGTGCCAGCAGCCCCCGACGGAGGGCCTATAATTCACCCCTCCACTTT.

CDR3 in DNA: TGCAGTGCTAGAGAATCAAACAAAAACATTCAGTACTTC. Translation: CSARESNKNIQYF. The chain carries TRBV20-1 and TRBJ2-4; D is ambiguous. V lost 0 bases, J lost 3 bases, and 6 bases lay in between. Germline loops: CDR1 DFQATT, CDR2 SNEGSKA (reference sequence). The CDR3 has 13 amino acids.

The table lists this clonotype with a few counts. J is TRBJ2-7 and V is TRBV7-2; tentatively, D is TRBD2 (7 bases). This CDR3 has 13 amino acids. Trimming removed 5 bases at V and 5 bases at J, with 13 bases between. The germline gives CDR1 SGHTA, CDR2 FQGNSA. The DNA for the CDR3 is TGTGCCAGCAGCGGGGGGGCCAAGGACGAGCAGTACTTC. Protein: CASSGGAKDEQYF.

The gene calls are TRBV4-3 and TRBJ2-3, with D perhaps TRBD2 (6 bases). Germline V gives CDR1 LGHNA, CDR2 YSLEER. The CDR3 consists of 17 residues. V was shortened by 2 bases and J by 0 bases, with 15 bases between the two germline ends. The CDR3 is CASSQPGSGASTDTQYF. CDR3 DNA: TGCGCCAGCAGCCAACCCGGTAGCGGAGCTAGCACAGATACGCAGTATTTT.

Only a few counts were recorded for this clonotype. The CDR3 DNA reads TGTGCCAGCACCCAACACGGCTCTGGGGCCAACGTCCTGACTTTC. Encoded protein: CASTQHGSGANVLTF. The rearrangement joins TRBV19 to TRBJ2-6; no clear D gene. Trimming cost V 9 bases and J 0 bases, with 12 bases left between them. The V gene's germline CDR1 is LNHDA and CDR2 SQIVND (reference sequence). This CDR3 comprises 15 residues.

This clonotype appeared many times. V and J are TRBV5-6 and TRBJ2-5, with D uncertain. The CDR3 sequence is 12 residues long. In germline, CDR1 is SGHDT, CDR2 YYEEEE. V was cut by 0 bases and J by 5 bases, with 5 bases left in between. Here the CDR3 DNA reads TGTGCCAGCAGCTTGGAGTCGGAGACCCAGTACTTC. Protein sequence: CASSLESETQYF.

This chain connects TRBV7-2 to TRBJ2-2; D is uncertain. In germline, CDR1 is SGHTA, CDR2 FQGNSA. Deletions cut 7 bases from V and 7 bases from J, with 16 bases between. CDR3 size: 14 residues. Written as DNA, the CDR3 is TGTGCCAGCACCGTTGACCGGGCCGGCGGGGAGCTGTTTTTT. Encoded protein: CASTVDRAGGELFF.

This clonotype was counted ten times or more. The chain joins TRBV5-1 to TRBJ1-3, with D hard to call. Looked up from germline, CDR1 is SGHRS and CDR2 is YFSETQ. The CDR3 has 14 residues. The V gene lost 0 bases and the J gene lost 2 bases, with 6 bases spanning the gap. DNA of the CDR3: TGCGCCAGCAGCTTGGAGGCAGCTGGAAACACCATATATTTT. Amino acids: CASSLEAAGNTIYF.